One sample yielded the 31 T cell receptor beta chains listed below, sequenced in a study of T cell responses to AZD1222 COVID-19 vaccine. TCRdb's table, derived via immunoSEQ multiplex PCR, lists solely in-frame clones and lacks some. The table records about 170,000 clones, just over 90% of them present only once. Sequenced here: peripheral blood, sampled on day 0 of AZD1222 vaccination. The source is an adult in good health.

V usage is TRBV29-1 and J usage is TRBJ2-3, with D perhaps given as TRBD1 or TRBD2 (6 bases each). CDR1 SQVTM and CDR2 ANQGSEA come from the germline V gene. Trimming cost V 5 bases and J 0 bases, with 15 bases left between them. The CDR3 consists of 15 residues. DNA of the CDR3: TGCAGCGTTAAAAGAGGGGGGACAAGCACAGATACGCAGTATTTT. Amino acids: CSVKRGGTSTDTQYF.

Here the CDR3 reads CASSPGRTHNEQFF. CDR3 bases: TGTGCCAGCTCACCAGGGAGGACACACAATGAGCAGTTCTTC. V and J are TRBV18 and TRBJ2-1, with TRBD2 as a possible D gene (6 bases). Germline CDR1 reads KGHSH; CDR2 reads LQKENI. V was pared by 2 bases and J by 5 bases, with 10 bases between. The CDR3 consists of 14 residues. Using reference TRBV18 and TRBJ2-1 for the parts outside the CDR3, the full variable domain is NAGVMQNPRHLVRRRGQEARLRCSPMKGHSHVYWYRQLPEEGLKFMVYLQKENIIDESGMPKERFSAEFPKEGPSILRIQQVVRGDSAAYFCASSPGRTHNEQFFGPGTRLTVL.

The chain uses TRBV4-3 and TRBJ2-3; 8 positions match TRBD2. Germline V gives CDR1 LGHNA, CDR2 YSLEER. The V segment lost 4 bases and the J segment 5 bases; nucleotides outside the gene matches: 17. The CDR3 contains 18 residues. The CDR3 region has the DNA TGCGCCAGCAGCCGAGAGAGGGGTTATGCGGGGGGCCGAGATACGCAGTATTTT. This gives the protein CASSRERGYAGGRDTQYF.

This clone was counted once. The rearrangement joins TRBV6-1 to TRBJ1-2; no definite D call. Germline V gene lookup returns CDR1 MNHNS and CDR2 SASEGT. V was pared by 0 bases and J by 0 bases, with 8 bases between. The CDR3 is 15 amino acids. This CDR3 reads CASSEAGGANYGYTF. CDR3 nucleotides: TGTGCCAGCAGTGAAGCGGGAGGAGCTAACTATGGCTACACCTTC.

The chain has TRBV6-2 or TRBV6-3 and TRBJ2-6; D might be TRBD2 (6 bases). Trimming removed 2 bases from V and 0 bases from J, with 8 bases in between. This CDR3 contains 16 residues. Germline lookup yields CDR1 MNHEY and CDR2 SVGEGT. CDR3 sequence (DNA): TGTGCCAGCAGTTACGTGGGGGGCTCTGGGGCCAACGTCCTGACTTTC. Protein: CASSYVGGSGANVLTF.

The CDR3 loop reads CASSLTQDGRTGELFF. CDR3 sequence (DNA): TGTGCCAGCAGTTTAACACAGGACGGCAGGACCGGGGAGCTGTTTTTT. The genes are TRBV28 and TRBJ2-2, with D tentatively TRBD1 (5 bases). V dropped 2 bases and J dropped 5 bases, with 15 bases sitting between them. CDR3 length: 16 residues. The germline V gene encodes CDR1 MDHEN and CDR2 SYDVKM. Combining the CDR3 with reference TRBV28 and TRBJ2-2 gives the whole variable domain DVKVTQSSRYLVKRTGEKVFLECVQDMDHENMFWYRQDPGLGLRLIYFSYDVKMKEKGDIPEGYSVSREKKERFSLILESASTNQTSMYLCASSLTQDGRTGELFFGEGSRLTVL.

The chain uses TRBV6-2 or TRBV6-3 and TRBJ1-6; no clear D gene. From germline, CDR1 is MNHEY and CDR2 SVGEGT. This CDR3 spans 12 amino acids. The ends were cut back, 2 bases at V and 8 bases at J, with 4 bases in the middle. CDR3 residues: CASSYPHSPLHF. The CDR3 bases are TGTGCCAGCAGTTACCCCCATTCACCCCTCCACTTT.

V gene TRBV10-3 combines with J gene TRBJ2-6; 7 nucleotides match TRBD1. Germline V CDR1 and CDR2: ENHRY, SYGVKD. The CDR3 contains 17 residues. V gave up 6 bases and J gave up 0 bases; unmatched junction bases: 8. The CDR3: CAISPTGDHSGANVLTF. The CDR3, as DNA: TGTGCCATCAGCCCCACAGGGGACCACTCTGGGGCCAACGTCCTGACTTTC.

The chain employs TRBV28 and TRBJ1-1, with D possibly being TRBD1 (5 bases). Trimming cost V 3 bases and J 2 bases, with 7 bases left between them. The V gene's germline CDR1 is MDHEN and CDR2 SYDVKM. The CDR3 loop spans 13 amino acids. CDR3 amino acids: CASSLDTNTEAFF. For the CDR3, the DNA is TGTGCCAGCAGTTTGGACACAAACACTGAAGCTTTCTTT.

This rearrangement joins TRBV2 to TRBJ1-4; 7 positions match TRBD1. Germline values: CDR1 SNHLY, CDR2 FYNNEI. With V trimmed by 8 bases and J by 5 bases, 11 bases remained unmatched. The CDR3 has 15 residues. CDR3 nucleotides: TGTGCCAGCTTGGGGACGGGACAGCCCAATGAAAAACTGTTTTTT. This sequence encodes CASLGTGQPNEKLFF.

The rearrangement uses TRBV19 and TRBJ2-2; 7 bases fit TRBD1. There are 15 residues in the CDR3. The trim removed 2 bases at V and 0 bases at J, leaving 0 bases unmatched. Germline loops: CDR1 LNHDA, CDR2 SQIVND (reference sequence). In DNA form, the CDR3 reads TGTGCCAGTAGTATACAGGGGGCGAACACCGGGGAGCTGTTTTTT. Its protein is CASSIQGANTGELFF. The full variable domain, completed using reference TRBV19 and TRBJ2-2, is DGGITQSPKYLFRKEGQNVTLSCEQNLNHDAMYWYRQDPGQGLRLIYYSQIVNDFQKGDIAEGYSVSREKKESFPLTVTSAQKNPTAFYLCASSIQGANTGELFFGEGSRLTVL.

This clone was seen a single time. The CDR3 DNA reads TGTGCCAGCAGCCAGAAGGGGACAGTCTCCGCCAAAAACATTCAGTACTTC. Its protein product is CASSQKGTVSAKNIQYF. The genes are TRBV7-2 and TRBJ2-4; 7 bases match TRBD1. The ends lost 5 bases at V and 1 base at J; junction bases unmatched: 11. The length of the CDR3 is 17 residues. In germline, CDR1 is SGHTA, CDR2 FQGNSA.

The V gene is TRBV6-1, the J gene TRBJ1-6; D ambiguous. Germline V gives CDR1 MNHNS, CDR2 SASEGT. The CDR3 is made up of 16 amino acids. The germline V and J ends were trimmed by 1 base and 9 bases, with 16 bases remaining between them. The CDR3 nucleotides are TGTGCCAGCAGTGAAGTTCCCCGACCAGCGCTTTCACCCCTCCACTTT. Translated, it gives CASSEVPRPALSPLHF.

The rearrangement uses TRBV10-3 and TRBJ2-7; 7 bases fit TRBD1. This CDR3 spans 14 amino acids. V lost 4 bases, J lost 4 bases, and 7 bases stayed unmatched. The germline V gene has CDR1 ENHRY and CDR2 SYGVKD. CDR3 amino acids: CAISVGQTDYEQYF. CDR3 nucleotide sequence: TGTGCCATCAGTGTGGGACAGACAGATTACGAGCAGTACTTC.

The chain carries TRBV3-1 (or the pseudogene TRBV3-2) and TRBJ1-6, with D hard to call. V was cut by 3 bases and J by 7 bases, with 16 bases left in between. This CDR3 region has 16 residues. The germline gives CDR1 LGHDT, CDR2 YNNKEL (reference sequence). CDR3 amino acids: CASSQLPGVANSPLHF. The CDR3 DNA is TGTGCCAGCAGCCAGCTTCCGGGAGTTGCCAATTCACCCCTCCACTTT.

The gene calls are TRBV6-5 and TRBJ1-2; D ambiguous. The ends were cut back, 5 bases at V and 3 bases at J, with 13 bases in the middle. The germline V gene has CDR1 MNHEY and CDR2 SVGAGI. This CDR3 contains 14 residues. CDR3 nucleotide sequence: TGTGCCAGCAGTCCGAGGGAGAGGGACTATGGCTACACCTTC. Its translation: CASSPRERDYGYTF.

The table lists this clone with a count of one. The J gene is TRBJ1-1, the V gene TRBV6-5, with D unclear. This CDR3 has 13 amino acids. V was pared by 7 bases and J by 0 bases, with 9 bases between. In germline, CDR1 is MNHEY, CDR2 SVGAGI. The CDR3 nucleotides read TGTGCCAGCACCGAACTCCTGAACACTGAAGCTTTCTTT. Residues: CASTELLNTEAFF.

This clone appeared a few times. The V and J genes are TRBV5-1 and TRBJ1-5; D unresolved. Germline CDR1 and CDR2: SGHRS and YFSETQ. There are 12 residues in the CDR3. V lost 0 bases and J 8 bases, leaving 6 bases between the germline ends. In DNA, the CDR3 is TGCGCCAGCAGCTTGGACGGAAAGCCCCAGCATTTT. This gives the protein CASSLDGKPQHF.

As concerns this clone: Mismatch with germline at one junction end may stem from a read error. This chain connects TRBV20-1 to TRBJ2-7; 10 nucleotides match TRBD1. Germline loops: CDR1 DFQATT, CDR2 SNEGSKA (reference sequence). This CDR3 comprises 10 residues. This chain's CDR3 is CSALPGTGDF. The CDR3 nucleotides are TGCAGTGCCCTTCCGGGGACAGGGGATTTC.

The chain uses TRBV18 and TRBJ1-3; D remains unclear. The CDR3 totals 12 residues. Germline values: CDR1 KGHSH, CDR2 LQKENI. V was clipped by 9 bases and J by 4 bases, with 10 bases between them. CDR3 sequence reads: CASSGSGNTIYF. The DNA for the CDR3 is TGTGCCAGTTCTGGGTCCGGAAACACCATATATTTT. Using reference TRBV18 and TRBJ1-3 for the parts outside the CDR3, the full variable domain is NAGVMQNPRHLVRRRGQEARLRCSPMKGHSHVYWYRQLPEEGLKFMVYLQKENIIDESGMPKERFSAEFPKEGPSILRIQQVVRGDSAAYFCASSGSGNTIYFGEGSWLTVV.

The chain employs TRBV5-1 and TRBJ1-2; a possible D gene is TRBD1 (6 bases). Trimming shortened V by 9 bases and J by 4 bases, and 22 bases separated the two germline ends. The CDR3 covers 15 residues. CDR1 is SGHRS, CDR2 YFSETQ, per germline. The CDR3 DNA is TGCGCCACCCACCCAGGCTATAAGGGGGTCTATGGCTACACCTTC. This translates into CATHPGYKGVYGYTF.

This clone was found once. The chain links TRBV2 to TRBJ1-6; D is unclear. The CDR3 contains 14 residues. Trimming shortened V by 7 bases and J by 0 bases, and 7 bases separated the two germline ends. The germline gives CDR1 SNHLY, CDR2 FYNNEI. CDR3 amino acids: CASKESSYNSPLHF. DNA of the CDR3: TGTGCCAGCAAGGAGAGCTCCTATAATTCACCCCTCCACTTT. The variable domain in full, with the rest retrieved from reference TRBV2 and TRBJ1-6, is EPEVTQTPSHQVTQMGQEVILRCVPISNHLYFYWYRQILGQKVEFLVSFYNNEISEKSEIFDDQFSVERPDGSNFTLKIRSTKLEDSAMYFCASKESSYNSPLHFGNGTRLTVT.

This clone was detected once. This chain joins TRBV5-5 and TRBJ1-4, with D unclear. Looked up from germline, CDR1 is SGHKS and CDR2 is YYEKEE (reference sequence). The CDR3 totals 15 residues. The V gene lost 1 base and the J gene lost 3 bases, with 10 bases spanning the gap. In DNA form, the CDR3 reads TGTGCCAGCAGCTTGCTGTCCAGGCCTAATGAAAAACTGTTTTTT. This translates into CASSLLSRPNEKLFF.

V usage is TRBV4-1 and J usage is TRBJ2-5; D is perhaps TRBD1 or TRBD2 (5 bases each). Trimming pared 3 bases from V and 6 bases from J, leaving 14 bases between. This CDR3 has 14 residues. Germline V gene sequence: CDR1 MGHRA, CDR2 YSYEKL. The CDR3 spells CASSQVTAVQTQYF. For the CDR3, the DNA is TGCGCCAGCAGCCAGGTGACAGCGGTACAGACCCAGTACTTC.

The CDR3 protein is CASSLRRGRSPLHF. In DNA, the CDR3 is TGTGCCAGCAGCTTACGACGAGGCCGTTCACCCCTCCACTTT. The genes are TRBV5-8 and TRBJ1-6; D is uncertain. Germline values: CDR1 SGHTS, CDR2 YDEGEE. V was cut by 2 bases and J by 9 bases, with 12 bases left in between. The CDR3 loop spans 14 amino acids. Drawing the rest from reference TRBV5-8 and TRBJ1-6, the complete variable domain is EAGVTQSPTHLIKTRGQQATLRCSPISGHTSVYWYQQALGLGLQFLLWYDEGEERNRGNFPPRFSGRQFPNYSSELNVNALELEDSALYLCASSLRRGRSPLHFGNGTRLTVT.

This sequence joins TRBV7-2 and TRBJ1-5; maybe TRBD1 (5 bases). The length of the CDR3 is 16 residues. The germline V and J ends were trimmed by 1 base and 6 bases, with 16 bases remaining between them. Germline-derived CDR1 and CDR2 are SGHTA and FQGNSA. CDR3 sequence: CASSLGGSGGIQPQHF. The CDR3 region has the DNA TGTGCCAGCAGCTTAGGGGGTTCGGGGGGAATTCAGCCCCAGCATTTT.

The chain has TRBV5-4 and TRBJ1-1; 10 bases match TRBD1. Germline loops: CDR1 SGHNT, CDR2 YYREEE (reference sequence). The CDR3 loop spans 18 amino acids. V lost 4 bases and J lost 0; bases outside the gene matches: 12. CDR3 coding DNA: TGTGCCAGCAGCCCACCTCCGGGACAGGGGCCGGTGAACACTGAAGCTTTCTTT. Translation: CASSPPPGQGPVNTEAFF.

The chain uses TRBV19 and TRBJ1-4; perhaps TRBD1 as D (5 bases). Germline V gives CDR1 LNHDA, CDR2 SQIVND (reference sequence). There are 16 residues in the CDR3. With 3 bases removed from V and 0 bases from J, the gap between germline ends came to 11 bases. The CDR3: CASSIGGRSTNEKLFF. The CDR3 DNA follows: TGTGCCAGTAGTATTGGGGGGAGATCAACTAATGAAAAACTGTTTTTT.

This chain links TRBV24-1 with TRBJ1-2; D perhaps matches TRBD1 (5 bases). The germline gives CDR1 KGHDR, CDR2 SFDVKD. V was shortened by 9 bases and J by 2 bases, with 6 bases between the two germline ends. The CDR3 length is 11 residues. The CDR3 DNA is TGTGCCACCGAGGGGAACTATGGCTACACCTTC. This sequence encodes CATEGNYGYTF.

The chain combines TRBV30 with TRBJ2-2, with no clear D. Germline V gene data show CDR1 as GTSNPN and CDR2 as SVGIG (reference sequence). The CDR3 is made up of 15 amino acids. Trimming pared 0 bases from V and 6 bases from J, leaving 14 bases between. CDR3 residues: CAWSVTPQTPGELFF. The CDR3 nucleotides are TGTGCCTGGAGTGTAACCCCCCAAACCCCCGGGGAGCTGTTTTTT.

The rearrangement joins TRBV9 to TRBJ1-1; no clear D. Germline V CDR1 and CDR2: SGDLS, YYNGEE. The CDR3 runs to 14 residues. V lost 4 bases, J lost 1 base, and 11 bases lay in between. The CDR3 protein is CASSSLGRNTEAFF. The CDR3 DNA follows: TGTGCCAGCAGCTCCCTTGGGAGGAACACTGAAGCTTTCTTT.